This T cell receptor (beta chain) was profiled in a study of cytomegalovirus exposure and HLA in healthy donors. Notes on the study in general: Subsequent analysis of the 120 or so validation repertoires found a tendency for first-cohort TCR clusters to co-occur. As was reported, the classifier diagnosed cytomegalovirus status with high specificity and sensitivity.

About this clone itself: The antigen is unknown.

The CDR3 has 15 amino acids. Trimming left V 4 bases short and J 2 bases short, with 14 bases between. Germline loops: CDR1 SGHRS, CDR2 YFSETQ. Measured with immunoSEQ multiplex PCR; TCRdb has only the in-frame clones, and not every one. Counted here are about 98,000 clones, approximately 90% occurring once; the ten biggest clones make up 3% to 4%. The sequence derives from a woman in her 30s in good health and CMV-seronegative. Specimen: PBMCs. This sequence joins TRBV5-1 and TRBJ2-3; D remains unclear. The CDR3 loop reads CASSPGGILTDTQYF. In DNA form, the CDR3 reads TGCGCCAGCAGCCCCGGCGGAATTCTCACAGATACGCAGTATTTT.